A selection of T cell receptor beta chains follows, all from one sample in a study of glioma-infiltrating T cells. TCRdb analysed the multiplex PCR reads with MiXCR anew, one entry per CDR3 protein. The top ten hold 12% of the sample, which has 300,000 to 450,000 distinct CDR3 sequences, more than 35% seen once. The sequenced sample consisted of glioma tissue, nonneoplastic brain tissue, or PBMCs (not recorded which). These receptor sequences come from a human donor with low-grade glioma or glioblastoma, undergoing nonglioma brain surgery, or in good health (not recorded which). Both conserved end residues are part of each CDR3. Each record gives: D gene, V gene, clone size, J gene, CDR3 protein, CDR3 DNA. D genes are given only for firm matches. Only some rows state a clone size, as once, few, many or a class for expanded clones.

NA,TRBV2,NA,TRBJ2-1,CASSTPGQISYNEQFF,TGTGCCAGCAGCACACCGGGACAAATCTCCTACAATGAGCAGTTCTTC
NA,TRBV6-1,NA,TRBJ2-1,CASSYQLASYNEQFF,TGTGCCAGCAGTTATCAGTTAGCCTCCTACAATGAGCAGTTCTTC
TRBD1,TRBV25-1,few,TRBJ2-1,CASSSRRTGGSEQFF,TGTGCCAGCAGCTCTCGGCGGACAGGGGGTAGTGAGCAGTTCTTC
TRBD1,TRBV27,many,TRBJ2-7,CASSIFRQGSEQYF,TGTGCCAGCAGTATATTCCGACAGGGGTCCGAGCAGTACTTC
TRBD1,TRBV28,few,TRBJ2-7,CASSSSISGQGSYEQYF,TGTGCCAGCAGTTCCTCCATCTCTGGACAGGGCTCCTACGAGCAGTACTTC
TRBD1,TRBV7-2,NA,TRBJ1-2,CASSLATGGNYGYTF,TGTGCCAGCAGCTTAGCTACAGGGGGCAACTATGGCTACACCTTC
TRBD2,TRBV18,medium-sized,TRBJ2-1,CASSLAGDISYNEQFF,TGTGCCAGCTCACTTGCGGGAGATATCTCCTACAATGAGCAGTTCTTC
TRBD1,TRBV20-1,NA,TRBJ2-1,CSANVGTVYNEQFF,TGCAGTGCTAATGTGGGGACAGTCTACAATGAGCAGTTCTTC
NA,TRBV27,many,TRBJ2-1,CASSSSGYNEQFF,TGTGCCAGCAGTTCCTCGGGGTACAATGAGCAGTTCTTC
NA,TRBV6-1,NA,TRBJ2-7,CASSIPEANEQYF,TGTGCCAGCAGTATACCGGAAGCGAACGAGCAGTACTTC
NA,TRBV20-1,NA,TRBJ1-2,CSARDVAPRVPNYGYTF,TGCAGTGCTAGAGATGTCGCTCCCAGAGTCCCTAACTATGGCTACACCTTC
NA,TRBV20-1,many,TRBJ2-1,CSARRPGFYNEQFF,TGCAGTGCTAGACGGCCCGGATTCTACAATGAGCAGTTCTTC
NA,TRBV5-4,few,TRBJ2-5,CASSLKDVETQYF,TGTGCCAGCAGCTTGAAGGATGTTGAGACCCAGTACTTC
NA,TRBV6-2/TRBV6-3,many,TRBJ2-5,CASRRNGQGGETQYF,TGTGCCAGCAGAAGAAATGGACAGGGAGGGGAGACCCAGTACTTC
NA,TRBV29-1,NA,TRBJ1-3,CSVEDYGGSGNTIYF,TGCAGCGTTGAAGATTATGGGGGATCTGGAAACACCATATATTTT
NA,TRBV14,NA,TRBJ2-3,CASSQPLGGTQYF,TGTGCCAGCAGCCAGCCCCTAGGTGGTACGCAGTATTTT
TRBD1,TRBV28,many,TRBJ1-2,CASTPGQGAFGYGYTF,TGTGCCAGCACCCCGGGACAGGGGGCATTTGGATATGGCTACACCTTC
NA,TRBV28,many,TRBJ1-5,CASGRGSGDQPQHF,TGTGCCAGCGGGCGGGGATCGGGAGATCAGCCCCAGCATTTT
NA,TRBV28,NA,TRBJ1-1,CASSYSHLPWGRVGTEALF,TGTGCCAGCAGTTACTCGCATTTACCGTGGGGCAGGGTGGGGACTGAAGCTCTCTTT
NA,TRBV6-9,many,TRBJ1-1,CASRGRENTEAFF,TGTGCCAGCAGGGGACGGGAGAACACTGAAGCTTTCTTT
TRBD2,TRBV7-6,NA,TRBJ2-5,CASSLSLAGGVEETQYF,TGTGCTAGCAGCTTATCCTTGGCGGGAGGGGTGGAAGAGACCCAGTACTTC
NA,TRBV3-1,few,TRBJ2-1,CASSFRTASSYNEQFF,TGTGCCAGCAGCTTCCGGACAGCAAGCTCCTACAATGAGCAGTTCTTC
NA,TRBV27,many,TRBJ2-1,CASSFLGSLYNEQFF,TGTGCCAGCAGTTTCCTCGGGAGTCTGTACAATGAGCAGTTCTTC
NA,TRBV7-9,NA,TRBJ1-1,CASSSPTDPMNTEAFF,TGTGCCAGCAGTTCCCCCACAGACCCTATGAACACTGAAGCTTTCTTT
NA,TRBV5-1,NA,TRBJ2-1,CASSLAMLPDNEQFF,TGCGCCAGCAGCTTGGCCATGCTTCCCGACAATGAGCAGTTCTTC
NA,TRBV29-1,NA,TRBJ1-1,CSAGQGSNTEAFF,TGCAGCGCCGGGCAGGGGTCGAACACTGAAGCTTTCTTT
NA,TRBV2,NA,TRBJ1-6,CASSETASYNSPLHF,TGTGCCAGCAGTGAAACCGCATCCTACAATTCACCCCTCCACTTT
NA,TRBV7-3,few,TRBJ1-1,CASSLTSIAGPNTEAFF,TGTGCCAGCAGCTTAACGAGCATAGCGGGGCCGAACACTGAAGCTTTCTTT
NA,TRBV28,many,TRBJ1-2,CASTFSGTFVGYGYTF,TGTGCCAGCACCTTCTCAGGGACGTTCGTTGGATATGGCTACACCTTC
TRBD2,TRBV20-1,NA,TRBJ2-7,CSARVGSGDYEQYF,TGCAGTGCTAGAGTAGGTAGCGGGGACTACGAGCAGTACTTC
TRBD1,TRBV24-1,NA,TRBJ1-2,CATSDTRQGGTMSHGYTF,TGTGCCACCAGTGACACTCGACAGGGGGGAACTATGTCACATGGCTACACCTTC
TRBD2,TRBV19,NA,TRBJ2-2,CASSKLAGNTGELFF,TGTGCCAGTAGTAAACTAGCGGGAAACACCGGGGAGCTGTTTTTT
NA,TRBV4-1,NA,TRBJ1-5,CARSRQFDQPQHF,TGCGCCAGAAGCCGACAGTTTGATCAGCCCCAGCATTTT
NA,TRBV15,NA,TRBJ2-2,CATSIPLGAGPKNTGELSF,TGTGCCACCAGCATCCCCCTCGGTGCGGGGCCTAAGAACACCGGGGAGCTGTCTTTT
NA,TRBV4-1,NA,TRBJ1-2,CASSQLGGPGPGGGYTF,TGCGCCAGCAGCCAACTTGGCGGGCCGGGACCCGGTGGTGGCTACACCTTC
TRBD1,TRBV6-1,many,TRBJ2-6,CASSLRRQGVTSGANVLTF,TGTGCCAGCAGTTTACGTCGACAGGGGGTAACCTCAGGGGCCAACGTCCTGACTTTC
NA,TRBV28,NA,TRBJ1-2,CASRLSPGYGYTF,TGTGCCAGCAGACTTTCCCCTGGCTATGGCTACACCTTC
NA,TRBV3-1,NA,TRBJ1-3,CASSLRGTIYF,TGTGCCAGCAGCCTTCGAGGCACCATATATTTT
NA,TRBV28,few,TRBJ1-1,CASSFRGPGTEAFF,TGTGCCAGCAGTTTTCGAGGGCCGGGCACTGAAGCTTTCTTT
TRBD2,TRBV28,NA,TRBJ2-4,CASNRGRGRNIQYF,TGTGCCAGCAACCGTGGGAGGGGCAGAAACATTCAGTACTTC
TRBD2,TRBV28,many,TRBJ2-5,CASSSRSGGPRETQYF,TGTGCCAGCAGTTCTCGGTCGGGAGGGCCACGAGAGACCCAGTACTTC
NA,TRBV7-2,NA,TRBJ2-2,CASSPLIGGTGELFF,TGTGCCAGCAGCCCTCTTATTGGGGGCACCGGGGAGCTGTTTTTT
NA,TRBV20-1,few,TRBJ1-2,CSARATGPRGGYTF,TGCAGTGCTAGAGCCACAGGGCCCCGGGGCGGCTACACCTTC
NA,TRBV4-3,NA,TRBJ2-1,CASSQEVLYNEQLF,TGCGCCAGCAGCCAAGAGGTACTATACAATGAGCAGCTCTTC
TRBD1,TRBV7-2,many,TRBJ2-3,CASSLVDRGLPDTQYF,TGTGCCAGCAGCTTAGTTGACAGGGGGCTCCCAGATACGCAGTATTTT
TRBD2,TRBV6-2/TRBV6-3,many,TRBJ2-7,CASTLIPLAGTHEQYF,TGTGCCAGCACCCTCATTCCGCTAGCGGGTACCCACGAGCAGTACTTC
NA,TRBV6-1,NA,TRBJ1-1,CASRNRGDLTEAVF,TGTGCCAGCAGAAATCGGGGGGATCTGACTGAAGCTGTCTTT
TRBD2,TRBV2,NA,TRBJ2-3,CASRAGTSYADTQYF,TGTGCCAGCAGAGCCGGGACTAGTTATGCAGATACGCAGTATTTT
NA,TRBV27,NA,TRBJ2-6,CASSYVGSGANVLTF,TGTGCCAGCTCTTACGTAGGCTCTGGGGCCAACGTCCTGACTTTC
NA,TRBV28,NA,TRBJ1-6,CASGMDRVNSPLHF,TGTGCCAGCGGGATGGACCGAGTTAATTCACCCCTCCACTTT
NA,TRBV7-9,few,TRBJ2-3,CASSQAGRSTDTQYF,TGTGCCAGCAGCCAAGCCGGCCGGAGCACAGATACGCAGTATTTT
TRBD1,TRBV7-9,NA,TRBJ1-2,CTSSARQGANYGYTF,TGTACCAGCAGCGCGCGACAGGGGGCAAACTATGGCTACACCTTC
NA,TRBV10-3,few,TRBJ1-1,CATGQNTEAFF,TGTGCCACCGGTCAAAACACTGAAGCTTTCTTT